The 9 T cell receptor beta chains presented below share a single source sample, sequenced in a study of cytomegalovirus exposure and HLA in healthy donors. PCR used 60 Vbeta primers and 13 Jbeta primers. TCRdb keeps only in-frame clones here, not all; method: immunoSEQ multiplex PCR. The table lists fewer than 200,000 clones, roughly 70% of them singletons. Sample: PBMCs. These receptors all stem from a woman aged 50 to 65 in good health and CMV-seropositive.

The V gene is TRBV5-1, the J gene TRBJ2-1; 7 bases are shared with TRBD2. Unmatched junction bases numbered 7, after V lost 5 bases and J lost 2 bases. Germline V gene sequence: CDR1 SGHRS, CDR2 YFSETQ. There are 15 residues in the CDR3. The CDR3: CASSFGLAAYNEQFF. The CDR3 DNA is TGCGCCAGCAGTTTCGGCCTAGCGGCCTACAATGAGCAGTTCTTC.

V is TRBV30 and J is TRBJ1-6; D gene unclear. V lost 3 bases, J lost 4 bases, and 22 bases lay in between. The CDR3 spans 18 residues. Germline V gives CDR1 GTSNPN, CDR2 SVGIG (reference sequence). The CDR3 sequence is CAWRAAGSRGGYNSPLHF. The DNA for the CDR3 is TGTGCCTGGAGGGCCGCCGGGTCCCGAGGAGGGTATAATTCACCCCTCCACTTT.

This chain joins TRBV4-2 and TRBJ1-2; 8 nucleotides match TRBD1. The trim removed 3 bases at V and 8 bases at J, leaving 8 bases unmatched. The CDR3 spans 14 residues. Germline CDR1 reads LGHNA; CDR2 reads YNFKEQ. CDR3 bases: TGTGCCAGCAGCCAGAATCAGGGGGCCGGGGGCTACACCTTC. This sequence encodes CASSQNQGAGGYTF.

The genes are TRBV6-5 and TRBJ2-1; 7 bases fit TRBD1. CDR1 is MNHEY, CDR2 SVGAGI, per germline. V was pared by 5 bases and J by 6 bases, with 10 bases of the junction left unmatched. The CDR3 runs to 15 residues. The CDR3: CASSRRPGQRNEQFF. CDR3 nucleotide sequence: TGTGCCAGCAGTCGACGACCGGGACAGCGCAATGAGCAGTTCTTC.

The rearrangement joins TRBV14 to TRBJ2-2, with 8 bases lining up with TRBD2. Germline V gene sequence: CDR1 SGHDN, CDR2 FVKESK. Trimming cost V 2 bases and J 5 bases; bases outside gene matches: 10. This CDR3 comprises 17 residues. Written as DNA, the CDR3 is TGTGCCAGCAGCCAACGGCGGGGGGCTGTGACGACCGGGGAGCTGTTTTTT. This sequence encodes CASSQRRGAVTTGELFF.

Only a few counts were recorded for this clone. CDR3 protein: CASSPTSGSTDTQYF. CDR3 coding DNA: TGTGCCAGCAGCCCTACTAGCGGGTCCACAGATACGCAGTATTTT. The rearrangement joins TRBV7-2 to TRBJ2-3; TRBD2 agrees at 9 bases. Germline V gives CDR1 SGHTA, CDR2 FQGNSA. The CDR3 loop spans 15 amino acids. V trimming: 5 bases; J trimming: 2 bases; junction bases outside the gene matches: 5.

V is TRBV9 and J is TRBJ2-7; 9 bases match TRBD1. This CDR3 comprises 15 residues. V shed 0 bases, J shed 3 bases, and the junction held 4 bases outside the gene matches. The germline CDR1 and CDR2 sequences are SGDLS and YYNGEE. The CDR3 region is CASSVAQGQGYEQYF. For the CDR3, the DNA is TGTGCCAGCAGCGTAGCTCAGGGACAGGGCTACGAGCAGTACTTC.

This clone has only one observation. The V and J genes are TRBV2 and TRBJ1-2; tentative D call: TRBD1 (6 bases). Looked up from germline, CDR1 is SNHLY and CDR2 is FYNNEI. The CDR3 length is 12 residues. V lost 5 bases and J lost 7, with 11 bases in between. CDR3 loop: CASSSQGCGYTF. DNA for the CDR3: TGTGCCAGCAGTTCACAGGGTTGTGGCTACACCTTC.

This clone was counted a few times. The genes are TRBV5-1 and TRBJ2-6; maybe TRBD1 (6 bases). V lost 4 bases and J lost 0, with 17 bases in between. The CDR3 has 18 amino acids. Germline assignment: CDR1 SGHRS and CDR2 YFSETQ. Here the CDR3 reads CASSKEGGLYSGANVLTF. The CDR3 nucleotides are TGCGCCAGCAGCAAGGAAGGGGGTCTCTACTCTGGGGCCAACGTCCTGACTTTC.